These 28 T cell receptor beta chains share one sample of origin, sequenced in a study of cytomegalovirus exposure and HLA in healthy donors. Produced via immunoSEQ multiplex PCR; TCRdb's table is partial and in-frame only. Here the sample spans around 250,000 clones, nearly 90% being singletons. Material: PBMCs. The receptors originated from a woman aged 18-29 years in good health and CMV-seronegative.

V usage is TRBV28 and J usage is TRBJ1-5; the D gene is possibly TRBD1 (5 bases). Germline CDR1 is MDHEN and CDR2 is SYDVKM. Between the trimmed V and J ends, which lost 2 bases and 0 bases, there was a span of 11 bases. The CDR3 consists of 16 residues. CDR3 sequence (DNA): TGTGCCAGCAGTTTACCTGGACATTATAGCAATCAGCCCCAGCATTTT. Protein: CASSLPGHYSNQPQHF.

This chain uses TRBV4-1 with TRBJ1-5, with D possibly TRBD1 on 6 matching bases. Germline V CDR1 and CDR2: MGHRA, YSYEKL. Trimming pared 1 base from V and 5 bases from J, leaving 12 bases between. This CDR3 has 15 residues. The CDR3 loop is CASSQGRDTYQPQHF. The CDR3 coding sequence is TGCGCCAGCAGCCAAGGCCGGGACACTTATCAGCCCCAGCATTTT.

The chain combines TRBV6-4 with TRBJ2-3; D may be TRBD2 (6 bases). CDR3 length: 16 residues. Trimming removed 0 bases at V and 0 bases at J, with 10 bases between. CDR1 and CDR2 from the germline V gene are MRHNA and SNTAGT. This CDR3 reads CASSDSGTSSTDTQYF. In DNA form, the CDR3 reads TGTGCCAGCAGTGACTCTGGGACTTCTAGCACAGATACGCAGTATTTT.

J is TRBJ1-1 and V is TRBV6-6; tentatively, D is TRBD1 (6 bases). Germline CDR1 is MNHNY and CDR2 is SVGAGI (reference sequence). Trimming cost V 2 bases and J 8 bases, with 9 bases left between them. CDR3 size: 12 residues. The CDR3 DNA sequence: TGTGCCAGCAGTTACGCCCAGGGGGAAGCTTTCTTT. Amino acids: CASSYAQGEAFF.

The CDR3, as DNA: TGTGCCAGCAGCCCCCTGGGGGGAGCTAGCACAGATACGCAGTATTTT. It is translated as CASSPLGGASTDTQYF. The rearrangement links TRBV4-2 to TRBJ2-3; the D gene is possibly TRBD2 (6 bases). The V end was cut by 4 bases, the J end by 0 bases, with 14 bases between. CDR3 size: 16 residues. Germline loops: CDR1 LGHNA, CDR2 YNFKEQ.

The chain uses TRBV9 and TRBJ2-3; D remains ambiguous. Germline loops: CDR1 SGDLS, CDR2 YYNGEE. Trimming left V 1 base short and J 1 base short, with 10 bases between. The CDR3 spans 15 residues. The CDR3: CASSVSGLGTDTQYF. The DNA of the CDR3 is TGTGCCAGCAGCGTATCAGGTTTAGGCACAGATACGCAGTATTTT.

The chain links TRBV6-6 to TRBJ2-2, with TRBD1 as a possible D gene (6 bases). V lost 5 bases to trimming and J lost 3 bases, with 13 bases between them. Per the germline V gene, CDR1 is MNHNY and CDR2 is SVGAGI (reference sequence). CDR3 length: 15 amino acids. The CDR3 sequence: CASSARDTYTGELFF. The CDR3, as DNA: TGTGCCAGCAGTGCCCGGGACACATACACCGGGGAGCTGTTTTTT.

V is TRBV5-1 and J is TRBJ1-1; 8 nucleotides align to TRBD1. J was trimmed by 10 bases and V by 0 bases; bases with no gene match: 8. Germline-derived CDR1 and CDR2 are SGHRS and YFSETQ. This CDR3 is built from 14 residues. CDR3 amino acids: CASSLEGQGRVAFF. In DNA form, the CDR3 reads TGCGCCAGCAGCTTGGAAGGACAGGGTCGAGTAGCTTTCTTT.

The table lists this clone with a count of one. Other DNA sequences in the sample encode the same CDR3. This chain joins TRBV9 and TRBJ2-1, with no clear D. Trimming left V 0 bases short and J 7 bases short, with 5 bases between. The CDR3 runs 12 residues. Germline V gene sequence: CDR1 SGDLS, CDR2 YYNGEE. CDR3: CASSVAVNEQFF. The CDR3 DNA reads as TGTGCCAGCAGCGTAGCGGTGAATGAGCAGTTCTTC.

The CDR3 region has the DNA TGTGCCAGCAGCCTACAGATACCTCAAGAGACCCAGTACTTC. Residues: CASSLQIPQETQYF. The chain combines TRBV7-8 with TRBJ2-5, with D uncertain. V lost 5 bases to trimming and J lost 2 bases, with 12 bases between them. Germline CDR1 SGHVS, CDR2 FQNEAQ. The CDR3 consists of 14 residues.

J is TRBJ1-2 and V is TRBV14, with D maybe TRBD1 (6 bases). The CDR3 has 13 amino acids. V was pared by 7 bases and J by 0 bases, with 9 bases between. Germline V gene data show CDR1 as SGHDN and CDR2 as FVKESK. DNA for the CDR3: TGTGCCAGCACCAGACAGGCTAACTATGGCTACACCTTC. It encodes CASTRQANYGYTF.

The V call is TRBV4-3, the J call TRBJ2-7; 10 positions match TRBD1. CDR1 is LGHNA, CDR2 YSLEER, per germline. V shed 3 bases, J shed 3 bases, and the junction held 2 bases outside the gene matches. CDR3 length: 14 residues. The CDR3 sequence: CASSQRDRGYEQYF. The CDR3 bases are TGCGCCAGCAGCCAGCGGGACAGGGGCTACGAGCAGTACTTC.

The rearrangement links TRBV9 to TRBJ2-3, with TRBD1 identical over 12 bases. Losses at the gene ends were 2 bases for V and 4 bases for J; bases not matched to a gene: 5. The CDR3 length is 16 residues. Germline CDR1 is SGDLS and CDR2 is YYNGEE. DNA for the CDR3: TGTGCCAGCAGCGTGACCGGGACAGGGGGCTCAGATACGCAGTATTTT. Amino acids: CASSVTGTGGSDTQYF.

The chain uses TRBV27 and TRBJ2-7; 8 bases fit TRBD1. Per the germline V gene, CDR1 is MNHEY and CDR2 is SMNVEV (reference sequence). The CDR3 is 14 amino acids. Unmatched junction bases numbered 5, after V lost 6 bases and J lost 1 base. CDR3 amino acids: CASSLTGGSYEQYF. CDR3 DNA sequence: TGTGCCAGCAGCCTAACAGGGGGATCCTACGAGCAGTACTTC.

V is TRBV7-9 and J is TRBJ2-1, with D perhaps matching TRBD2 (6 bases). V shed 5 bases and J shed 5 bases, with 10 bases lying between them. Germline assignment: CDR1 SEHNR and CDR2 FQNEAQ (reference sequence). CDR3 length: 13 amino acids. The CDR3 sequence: CASSKGLDNEQFF. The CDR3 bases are TGTGCCAGCAGCAAGGGACTGGACAATGAGCAGTTCTTC. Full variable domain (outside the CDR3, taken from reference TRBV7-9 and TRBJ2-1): DTGVSQNPRHKITKRGQNVTFRCDPISEHNRLYWYRQTLGQGPEFLTYFQNEAQLEKSRLLSDRFSAERPKGSFSTLEIQRTEQGDSAMYLCASSKGLDNEQFFGPGTRLTVL.

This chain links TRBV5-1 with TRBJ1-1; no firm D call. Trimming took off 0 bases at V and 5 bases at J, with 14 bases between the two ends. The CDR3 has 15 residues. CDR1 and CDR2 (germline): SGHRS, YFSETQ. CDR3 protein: CASSLVGGSGTEAFF. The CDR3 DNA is TGCGCCAGCAGCTTGGTAGGCGGGAGTGGGACTGAAGCTTTCTTT. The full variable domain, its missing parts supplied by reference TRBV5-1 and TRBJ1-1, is KAGVTQTPRYLIKTRGQQVTLSCSPISGHRSVSWYQQTPGQGLQFLFEYFSETQRNKGNFPGRFSGRQFSNSRSEMNVSTLELGDSALYLCASSLVGGSGTEAFFGQGTRLTVV.

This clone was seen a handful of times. The CDR3 sequence: CASSLGGSGELFF. The DNA for the CDR3 is TGTGCCAGCAGCTTAGGAGGGTCCGGGGAGCTGTTTTTT. The V call is TRBV7-6, the J call TRBJ2-2; D may be TRBD2 (5 bases). The germline V gene has CDR1 SGHVS and CDR2 FNYEAQ. This CDR3 contains 13 residues. V was shortened by 1 base and J by 6 bases, with 6 bases between the two germline ends.

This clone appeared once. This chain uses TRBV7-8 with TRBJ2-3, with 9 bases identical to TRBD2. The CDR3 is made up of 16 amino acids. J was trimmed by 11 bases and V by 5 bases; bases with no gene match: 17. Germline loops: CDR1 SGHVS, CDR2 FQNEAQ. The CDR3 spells CASSPPAVAGAGGQYF. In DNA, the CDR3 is TGTGCCAGCAGCCCCCCCGCGGTAGCGGGGGCTGGGGGGCAGTATTTT.

The DNA of the CDR3 is TGTGCCAGCAGCTTCTGGGACAGAAGCTCTGGGGCCAACGTCCTGACTTTC. It specifies CASSFWDRSSGANVLTF. The chain employs TRBV7-9 and TRBJ2-6; 7 nucleotides align to TRBD1. CDR1 and CDR2 (germline): SEHNR, FQNEAQ (reference sequence). The CDR3 extends over 17 amino acids. Losses at the gene ends were 3 bases for V and 0 bases for J; bases not matched to a gene: 5.

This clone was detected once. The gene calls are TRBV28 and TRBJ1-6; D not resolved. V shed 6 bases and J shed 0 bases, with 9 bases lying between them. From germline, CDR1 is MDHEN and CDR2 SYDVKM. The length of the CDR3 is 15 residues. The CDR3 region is CASRTQDSYNSPLHF. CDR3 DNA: TGTGCCAGCAGAACGCAGGACTCCTATAATTCACCCCTCCACTTT.

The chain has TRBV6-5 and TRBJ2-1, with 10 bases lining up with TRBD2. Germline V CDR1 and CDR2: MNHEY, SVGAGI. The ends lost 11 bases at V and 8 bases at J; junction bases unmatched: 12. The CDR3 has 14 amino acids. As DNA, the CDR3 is TGTGCCTCCAAAGATAGCGGGGGGCAGTATGAGCAGTTCTTC. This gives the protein CASKDSGGQYEQFF.

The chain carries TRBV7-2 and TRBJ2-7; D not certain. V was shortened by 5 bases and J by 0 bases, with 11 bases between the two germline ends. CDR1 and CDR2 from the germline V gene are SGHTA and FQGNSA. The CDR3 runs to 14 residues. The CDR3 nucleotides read TGTGCCAGCAGCCCAGGCCTATTCTCCTACGAGCAGTACTTC. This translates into CASSPGLFSYEQYF.

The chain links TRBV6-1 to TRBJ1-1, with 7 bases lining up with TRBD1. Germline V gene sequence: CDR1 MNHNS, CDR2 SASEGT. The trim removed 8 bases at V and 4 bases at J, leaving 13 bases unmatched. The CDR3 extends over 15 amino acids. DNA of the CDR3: TGTGCCAGCTCCGAAGCCACAGGGGTTTTCACTGAAGCTTTCTTT. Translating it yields CASSEATGVFTEAFF.

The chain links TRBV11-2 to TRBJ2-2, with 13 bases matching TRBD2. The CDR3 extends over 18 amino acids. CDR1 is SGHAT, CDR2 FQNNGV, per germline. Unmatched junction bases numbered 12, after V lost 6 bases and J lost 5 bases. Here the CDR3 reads CASSSLRTSGGYTGELFF. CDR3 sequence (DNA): TGTGCCAGCAGTTCACTCCGGACTAGCGGGGGCTATACCGGGGAGCTGTTTTTT.

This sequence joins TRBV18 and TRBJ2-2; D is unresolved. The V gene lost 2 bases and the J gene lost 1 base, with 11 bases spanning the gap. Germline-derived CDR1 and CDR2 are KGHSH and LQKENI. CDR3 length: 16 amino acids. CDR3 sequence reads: CASSPGWAGNTGELFF. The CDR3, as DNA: TGTGCCAGCTCACCAGGCTGGGCAGGGAACACCGGGGAGCTGTTTTTT.

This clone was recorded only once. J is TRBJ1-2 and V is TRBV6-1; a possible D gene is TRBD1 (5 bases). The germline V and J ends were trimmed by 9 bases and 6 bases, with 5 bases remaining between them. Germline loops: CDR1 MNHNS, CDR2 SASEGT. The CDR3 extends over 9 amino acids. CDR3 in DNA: TGTGCCAGACAGGATGGCTACACCTTC. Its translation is CARQDGYTF.

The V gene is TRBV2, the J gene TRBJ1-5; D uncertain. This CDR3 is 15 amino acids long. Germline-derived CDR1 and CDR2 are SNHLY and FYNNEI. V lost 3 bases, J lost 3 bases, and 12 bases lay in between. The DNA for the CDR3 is TGTGCCAGCAGTGATCCCAGCGTTTACAATCAGCCCCAGCATTTT. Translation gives CASSDPSVYNQPQHF.

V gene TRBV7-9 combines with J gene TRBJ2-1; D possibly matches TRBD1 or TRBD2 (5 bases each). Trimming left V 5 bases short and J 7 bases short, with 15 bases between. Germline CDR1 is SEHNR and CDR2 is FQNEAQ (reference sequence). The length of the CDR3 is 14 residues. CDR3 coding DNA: TGTGCCAGCAGCCTAGGGGTACAGCGGAATGAGCAGTTCTTC. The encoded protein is CASSLGVQRNEQFF.